The T cell receptor (beta chain) described here comes from a study of metastatic and nonmetastatic thyroid tumors. Study details: Repertoires were compared across blood and tumor or nodule tissue from malignant and benign thyroid patients.

Study-wide results and caveats: Significantly higher TCR beta diversity was reportedly seen in malignant thyroid tumors than benign nodules, in blood and tumor.

The entire patient cohort was treatment-naive prior to thyroid surgery. The CDR3 is 12 amino acids. The V end lost 8 bases, the J end lost 7 bases, and 12 bases lay between the germline ends. Per the authors' pipeline: A classifier for distant metastasis in papillary thyroid cancer was constructed using CDR3 differences observed across clinicopathological groups. TCRdb reanalyzed the PCR reads via MiXCR. These V and J calls are TCRdb output, not the study's own analysis. Among about 93,000 clones listed, more than 9.5% were seen once. This clone was detected ten times or more. Its antigen is unknown. This TCR derives from a female donor with papillary thyroid cancer or a benign thyroid nodule (not recorded which). Some clones in this sample may be carry-over from other donors' samples. Sample: blood. The chain employs TRBV12-3 or TRBV12-4 and TRBJ2-1, with D perhaps given as TRBD1 or TRBD2 (5 bases each). The CDR3 spells CASVGATNEQFF. In DNA, the CDR3 is TGTGCCAGCGTCGGGGCGACAAATGAGCAGTTCTTC.